This T cell receptor (beta chain) was sequenced during a study of T cells in Graves' hyperthyroidism and ophthalmopathy. Study information: Peripheral blood samples were taken at initial diagnosis, prior to any treatment.

Findings and limits, study-wide: Blood also carried most thyroid clonotypes expanded above 0.001.

In this sample, this clonotype turned up once. The target antigen is unknown. Authors of the study amplified TCR beta CDR3 regions from RNA transcripts. The HTBI primer set served for first-round RT-PCR of the TCR CDR3. TCRdb independently ran MiXCR on the multiplex PCR reads; one entry per CDR3 protein. Among hundreds of thousands of distinct CDR3 sequences, 20% to 25% were seen once, and the ten largest hold roughly a third. Sequences were obtained from blood. This TCR was recovered from a man in his thirties or forties with Graves' ophthalmopathy.

The CDR3 DNA is TGTGCCAGCACCGGGGGGGGGACCGAAAACTATGGCTACACCTTC. Encoded protein: CASTGGGTENYGYTF. This chain connects TRBV6-1 to TRBJ1-2; TRBD1 is a possible D gene (5 bases). CDR3 length: 15 amino acids. Germline loops: CDR1 MNHNS, CDR2 SASEGT. V lost 7 bases and J 2 bases, leaving 17 bases between the germline ends.